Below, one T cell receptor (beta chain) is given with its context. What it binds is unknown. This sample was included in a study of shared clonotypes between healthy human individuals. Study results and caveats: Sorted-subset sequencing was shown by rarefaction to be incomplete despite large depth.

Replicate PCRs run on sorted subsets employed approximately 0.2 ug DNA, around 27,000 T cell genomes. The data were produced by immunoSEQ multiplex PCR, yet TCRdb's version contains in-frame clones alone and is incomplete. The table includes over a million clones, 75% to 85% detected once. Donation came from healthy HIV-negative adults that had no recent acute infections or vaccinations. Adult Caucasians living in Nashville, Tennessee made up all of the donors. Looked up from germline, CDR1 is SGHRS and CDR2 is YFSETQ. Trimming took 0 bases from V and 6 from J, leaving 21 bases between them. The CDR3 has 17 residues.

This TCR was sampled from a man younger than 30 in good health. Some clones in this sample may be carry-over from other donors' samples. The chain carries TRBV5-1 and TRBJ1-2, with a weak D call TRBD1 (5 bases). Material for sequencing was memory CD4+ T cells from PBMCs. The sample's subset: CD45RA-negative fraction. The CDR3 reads CASSLVGVGLRVDGYTF. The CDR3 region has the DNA TGCGCCAGCAGCTTGGTGGGGGTCGGCTTAAGAGTGGATGGCTACACCTTC. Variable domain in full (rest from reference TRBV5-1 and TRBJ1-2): KAGVTQTPRYLIKTRGQQVTLSCSPISGHRSVSWYQQTPGQGLQFLFEYFSETQRNKGNFPGRFSGRQFSNSRSEMNVSTLELGDSALYLCASSLVGVGLRVDGYTFGSGTRLTVV.